One and the same sample provided the 2 T cell receptor beta chains below, sequenced in a study of shared clonotypes between healthy human individuals. Sequencing used immunoSEQ multiplex PCR; TCRdb keeps in-frame clones, though not all of them. This sample has some 240,000 clones, with 60% to 80% found just once. Source material: memory CD4+ T cells sorted from blood. Specified subset: CD45RA-negative fraction. These receptors all come from a man aged 30-40 years in good health.

In its sample, this clone was seen many times. The chain combines TRBV28 with TRBJ2-1; TRBD2 might be the D (5 bases). The CDR3 length is 14 residues. Trimming took 6 bases from V and 12 from J, leaving 21 bases between them. Germline V CDR1 and CDR2: MDHEN, SYDVKM. The CDR3 protein is CASSQTKPRLGQFF. The CDR3 bases are TGTGCCAGCAGCCAGACTAAACCGCGTTTGGGGCAGTTCTTC.

This clone was seen once. Here the CDR3 reads CASSLAGTGPQGRRGYTF. The CDR3 nucleotides are TGTGCCAGCAGCTTAGCCGGGACAGGCCCACAGGGGAGACGAGGCTACACCTTC. The J gene is TRBJ1-2, the V gene TRBV7-3; TRBD1 aligns across 8 bases. Germline loops: CDR1 SGHTA, CDR2 FQGTGA. The CDR3 length is 18 residues. Trimming at V came to 2 bases and at J to 8 bases, leaving 19 bases not matched to a gene.